This T cell receptor beta chain appears in the sequencing data of a study of PD-1 blockade in classical Hodgkin lymphoma. About the research overall: Patients had nivolumab dosed at 3 mg/kg, delivered intravenously every 2 weeks. Study-level results: Diversity in CD4+ TCRs, unlike that measured in CD8+ TCRs, had risen significantly by C4D1. Baseline TCR diversity was reportedly lower in newly diagnosed patients than healthy donors. Complete responders' baseline diversity resembled that of newly diagnosed patients.

CDR3 length equals 14 residues. Germline assignment: CDR1 LNHDA and CDR2 SQIVND (reference sequence). The V and J ends lost 5 bases and 5 bases respectively, with 15 bases between them. Method: immunoSEQ multiplex PCR; TCRdb's copy keeps in-frame clones and lacks some. The top ten clones hold about a tenth of a sample with some 2,500 clones, under 80% of them seen once. Details on this clone: The antigen remains undetermined.

Following autologous stem cell transplantation, relapse occurred in every patient, and exposure to brentuximab vedotin varied. Isolation of CD8+ T cells from thawed PBMCs used magnetic negative selection. The V gene is TRBV19, the J gene TRBJ2-5, with D maybe TRBD2 (6 bases). The specimen was CD8+ T cells from blood, collected at baseline. The receptor was isolated from a human donor with classical Hodgkin lymphoma. CDR3 in DNA: TGTGCCAGTAGTCGGCCGGGGGTGGTGGAGACCCAGTACTTC. It codes for CASSRPGVVETQYF.